The 27 T cell receptor beta chains presented below share a single source sample, sequenced in a study of human T cells and chemical hapten exposure. Indicated time point: patch test 1, 2 weeks after DPC sensitization. The treatment was: therapeutic diphenylcyclopropenone sensitization with weekly scalp DPC. TCRdb called the RACE reads again in MiXCR, with one record for every CDR3 protein. The table has about 120,000 distinct CDR3 sequences, roughly 13% seen once. Sequences were derived from whole blood, sampled in connection with sensitization to the hapten diphenylcyclopropenone (DPC). Receptor source: a man aged 18-30 years with alopecia areata. Some clones in this sample may be carry-over from other donors' samples.

In its sample, this clonotype was seen a few times. V and J are TRBV5-4 and TRBJ2-5; D gene ambiguous. V was pared by 3 bases and J by 1 base, with 7 bases between. The V gene's germline CDR1 is SGHNT and CDR2 YYREEE (reference sequence). CDR3 length: 13 amino acids. The CDR3 nucleotides are TGTGCCAGCAGCTCCGACATCCAAGAGACCCAGTACTTC. Protein product: CASSSDIQETQYF.

This clonotype has ten or more counts. J is TRBJ2-5 and V is TRBV6-5; TRBD1 might be the D (6 bases). Trimming stripped 10 bases from V and 0 bases from J, with 12 bases between. The CDR3 consists of 13 residues. Per the germline V gene, CDR1 is MNHEY and CDR2 is SVGAGI. CDR3 sequence: CATRQVYQETQYF. The CDR3 coding sequence is TGTGCCACCCGACAGGTCTACCAAGAGACCCAGTACTTC.

This clonotype was seen repeatedly, ten times or more. The chain links TRBV6-2 or TRBV6-3 to TRBJ2-2; D uncertain. V gave up 4 bases and J gave up 4 bases, with 7 bases separating them. CDR1 and CDR2 from the germline V gene are MNHEY and SVGEGT. CDR3 length equals 13 residues. The DNA of the CDR3 is TGTGCCAGCAGTTCGTTAGTCACCGGGGAGCTGTTTTTT. It codes for CASSSLVTGELFF.

This clonotype turned up a few times. The chain uses TRBV4-3 and TRBJ2-2, with 7 bases matching TRBD1. In germline, CDR1 is LGHNA, CDR2 YSLEER. The CDR3 sequence is 16 residues long. V shed 2 bases and J 6 bases; nucleotides not matched to a gene: 9. CDR3 protein: CASSQQTGLFPGELFF. The CDR3 DNA reads TGCGCCAGCAGCCAACAGACAGGGTTGTTCCCCGGGGAGCTGTTTTTT.

J is TRBJ1-6 and V is TRBV14; a weak D match, TRBD1 (5 bases). V shed 0 bases and J shed 8 bases, with 17 bases lying between them. The CDR3 totals 17 residues. Germline V gives CDR1 SGHDN, CDR2 FVKESK. The CDR3 DNA reads TGTGCCAGCAGCCAAGAATTCGTCAGGGCGCGGGATTCACCCCTCCACTTT. Protein sequence: CASSQEFVRARDSPLHF.

The table lists this clonotype with a few counts. The chain is built from TRBV7-9 and TRBJ1-1; maybe TRBD1 (5 bases). The CDR3 runs 14 residues. Per germline, CDR1 SEHNR and CDR2 FQNEAQ (reference sequence). Trimming stripped 5 bases from V and 13 bases from J, with 23 bases between. This CDR3 is CASSPVGDSATGFF. CDR3 coding DNA: TGTGCCAGCAGCCCCGTTGGGGATTCGGCAACAGGTTTCTTT.

This sequence joins TRBV7-9 and TRBJ1-1, with TRBD1 matching over 8 bases. Germline V lookup: CDR1 SEHNR, CDR2 FQNEAQ (reference sequence). Losses at the gene ends were 0 bases for V and 3 bases for J; bases not matched to a gene: 6. The CDR3 consists of 16 residues. CDR3 protein: CASSLASRGLDTEAFF. The CDR3 DNA sequence: TGTGCCAGCAGCTTAGCGTCCAGGGGGCTCGACACTGAAGCTTTCTTT.

This clonotype appeared a few times. J is TRBJ1-1 and V is TRBV6-2 or TRBV6-3, with D maybe TRBD1 (5 bases). CDR3 length: 15 amino acids. Trimming removed 4 bases from V and 6 bases from J, with 18 bases in between. Germline lookup yields CDR1 MNHEY and CDR2 SVGEGT. CDR3 DNA: TGTGCCAGCAGTTTCGGTCCCTCGTGGGGGGCTGAAGCTTTCTTT. This translates into CASSFGPSWGAEAFF.

The chain joins TRBV2 to TRBJ2-2, with 12 bases matching TRBD2. Per the germline V gene, CDR1 is SNHLY and CDR2 is FYNNEI. The V segment lost 6 bases and the J segment 4 bases; nucleotides outside the gene matches: 3. The CDR3 length is 15 residues. CDR3: CASRGTSGPTGELFF. CDR3 bases: TGTGCCAGCAGAGGGACTAGCGGGCCCACCGGGGAGCTGTTTTTT.

CDR3 DNA sequence: TGTGCCACCAGTGACCCACAGGGGGCCTGGACCGGGGAGCTGTTTTTT. Translating gives CATSDPQGAWTGELFF. The V call is TRBV24-1, the J call TRBJ2-2; 9 bases align to TRBD1. The CDR3 covers 16 residues. V trimming: 4 bases; J trimming: 5 bases; junction bases outside the gene matches: 7. The germline V gene encodes CDR1 KGHDR and CDR2 SFDVKD.

The table lists this clonotype with a few counts. The chain links TRBV29-1 to TRBJ2-1; D uncertain. The CDR3 is made up of 14 amino acids. The germline V and J ends were trimmed by 6 bases and 0 bases, with 12 bases remaining between them. Germline CDR1 SQVTM, CDR2 ANQGSEA. The CDR3 here is CSVVEALSYNEQFF. The CDR3 DNA is TGCAGCGTCGTTGAGGCCCTCTCCTACAATGAGCAGTTCTTC.

This clonotype occurred many times. The V and J genes are TRBV10-1 and TRBJ1-1; D not certain. V was shortened by 0 bases and J by 7 bases, with 12 bases between the two germline ends. The length of the CDR3 is 14 residues. Germline V gene sequence: CDR1 WNHNN, CDR2 SYGVQD (reference sequence). The CDR3 sequence: CASSESNSFLEAFF. The CDR3 nucleotides are TGCGCCAGCAGTGAGTCGAACAGCTTTCTTGAAGCTTTCTTT.

This clonotype was detected only a few times. The V gene is TRBV3-1, the J gene TRBJ2-1, with TRBD2 matching 7 bases. This CDR3 spans 16 amino acids. Germline CDR1 is LGHDT and CDR2 is YNNKEL (reference sequence). J lost 0 bases, V lost 4 bases, and 6 bases had no gene match. The DNA for the CDR3 is TGTGCCAGCAGCCTTCAAGCGGGGAGCTCCTACAATGAGCAGTTCTTC. Translating gives CASSLQAGSSYNEQFF.

The chain is built from TRBV27 and TRBJ1-5; 7 positions match TRBD1. Germline V gene data show CDR1 as MNHEY and CDR2 as SMNVEV (reference sequence). Trimming removed 4 bases from V and 6 bases from J; junction bases left unmatched: 6. The CDR3 runs 14 residues. The chain's CDR3 is CASSWGQRGQPQHF. In DNA, the CDR3 is TGTGCCAGCAGTTGGGGACAGCGGGGTCAGCCCCAGCATTTT.

In this sample, this clonotype turned up a few times. The genes are TRBV7-3 and TRBJ1-1; D may be TRBD1 (5 bases). The V end lost 5 bases, the J end lost 0 bases, and 16 bases lay between the germline ends. The CDR3 contains 16 residues. CDR1 is SGHTA, CDR2 FQGTGA, per germline. The CDR3 coding sequence is TGTGCCAGCAGCCCGCAGACAGCAATAATGAACACTGAAGCTTTCTTT. Its translation is CASSPQTAIMNTEAFF.

The J gene is TRBJ2-5, the V gene TRBV5-1; 11 bases align to TRBD2. V was clipped by 4 bases and J by 5 bases; unmatched bases: 7. The CDR3 is made up of 15 amino acids. Per the germline V gene, CDR1 is SGHRS and CDR2 is YFSETQ. CDR3 coding DNA: TGCGCCAGCAGCCAAATGACTAGCGGGGCCGAGACCCAGTACTTC. It encodes CASSQMTSGAETQYF. Together with reference TRBV5-1 and TRBJ2-5, the CDR3 gives the full variable domain: KAGVTQTPRYLIKTRGQQVTLSCSPISGHRSVSWYQQTPGQGLQFLFEYFSETQRNKGNFPGRFSGRQFSNSRSEMNVSTLELGDSALYLCASSQMTSGAETQYFGPGTRLLVL.

This clonotype turned up a few times. V usage is TRBV6-6 and J usage is TRBJ2-7; 7 bases align to TRBD1. Trimming at V came to 4 bases and at J to 3 bases, leaving 3 bases not matched to a gene. Germline V gene sequence: CDR1 MNHNY, CDR2 SVGAGI (reference sequence). The CDR3 extends over 13 amino acids. CDR3 sequence reads: CASSLGQNYEQYF. The CDR3 coding sequence is TGTGCCAGCAGTTTGGGACAGAACTACGAGCAGTACTTC.

This chain links TRBV5-6 with TRBJ2-1, with D possibly TRBD2 on 5 matching bases. Trimming removed 2 bases from V and 7 bases from J, with 16 bases in between. The CDR3 has 15 amino acids. Germline values: CDR1 SGHDT, CDR2 YYEEEE. CDR3: CASSFSQLGRNEQFF. The CDR3 DNA is TGTGCCAGCAGCTTCTCTCAACTAGGGCGGAATGAGCAGTTCTTC.

This clonotype was seen a few times. The V gene is TRBV18, the J gene TRBJ2-2; 7 bases match TRBD1. This CDR3 has 16 residues. V gave up 4 bases and J gave up 6 bases; unmatched junction bases: 11. Germline-derived CDR1 and CDR2 are KGHSH and LQKENI. CDR3 region: CASSLGRQGVPGELFF. The CDR3 coding sequence is TGTGCCAGCTCACTCGGTCGACAGGGAGTTCCCGGGGAGCTGTTTTTT.

This clonotype was seen only a few times. The chain employs TRBV10-3 and TRBJ2-6; D ambiguous. Deletions cut 3 bases from V and 0 bases from J, with 0 bases between. Germline CDR1 is ENHRY and CDR2 is SYGVKD. There are 13 residues in the CDR3. The CDR3 is CAISDSGANVLTF. The CDR3 bases are TGTGCCATCAGTGACTCTGGGGCCAACGTCCTGACTTTC.

This clonotype was seen a few times. CDR3: CASRLSTSYEQYF. The CDR3 DNA reads as TGTGCCAGCAGACTAAGCACCTCCTACGAGCAGTACTTC. The chain joins TRBV7-2 to TRBJ2-7; D is undetermined. The CDR3 contains 13 residues. V lost 6 bases and J 0 bases, leaving 9 bases between the germline ends. Germline values: CDR1 SGHTA, CDR2 FQGNSA.

This clonotype was found a few times. The chain uses TRBV11-1 and TRBJ2-5; a possible D gene is TRBD2 (6 bases). CDR1 and CDR2 (germline): SGHAT, FQDESV (reference sequence). The V and J ends lost 7 bases and 3 bases respectively, with 15 bases between them. The CDR3 totals 14 residues. CDR3 sequence reads: CASNPFGGKETQYF. CDR3 bases: TGTGCCAGCAACCCCTTTGGCGGGAAAGAGACCCAGTACTTC.

The chain links TRBV5-1 to TRBJ2-1; TRBD1 agrees at 10 bases. Germline V lookup: CDR1 SGHRS, CDR2 YFSETQ. V lost 2 bases, J lost 7 bases, and 6 bases stayed unmatched. The CDR3 runs 15 residues. CDR3 sequence: CASSFPGTGANEQFF. Here the CDR3 DNA reads TGCGCCAGCAGCTTCCCCGGGACAGGGGCGAATGAGCAGTTCTTC.

Only a few counts were recorded for this clonotype. The genes are TRBV12-3 or TRBV12-4 and TRBJ1-3; D is undetermined. This CDR3 spans 13 amino acids. Trimming stripped 1 base from V and 4 bases from J, with 5 bases between. The chain's CDR3 is CASSLGRGNTIYF. CDR3 sequence (DNA): TGTGCCAGCAGTTTAGGAAGAGGAAACACCATATATTTT.

This clonotype was recorded a few times. The chain links TRBV29-1 to TRBJ2-5, with unresolved D. Trimming shortened V by 4 bases and J by 2 bases, and 8 bases separated the two germline ends. CDR3 size: 12 residues. Germline V gives CDR1 SQVTM, CDR2 ANQGSEA. CDR3 sequence reads: CSVVPEQETQYF. Here the CDR3 DNA reads TGCAGCGTTGTGCCCGAACAAGAGACCCAGTACTTC.

The chain carries TRBV2 and TRBJ1-1; TRBD1 is a possible D gene (6 bases). Germline V gene sequence: CDR1 SNHLY, CDR2 FYNNEI. CDR3 size: 16 residues. V lost 1 base to trimming and J lost 3 bases, with 15 bases between them. This CDR3 reads CASSEESGGTHTEAFF. The CDR3 coding sequence is TGTGCCAGCAGTGAAGAGTCGGGGGGCACCCACACTGAAGCTTTCTTT. Full variable domain (missing parts from reference TRBV2 and TRBJ1-1): EPEVTQTPSHQVTQMGQEVILRCVPISNHLYFYWYRQILGQKVEFLVSFYNNEISEKSEIFDDQFSVERPDGSNFTLKIRSTKLEDSAMYFCASSEESGGTHTEAFFGQGTRLTVV.

CDR3 sequence (DNA): TGTGCCAGCAGCCAAGATTGGCGGGGGGGGTACAATGAGCAGTTCTTC. Translated, it gives CASSQDWRGGYNEQFF. The chain uses TRBV3-1 and TRBJ2-1, with 9 bases aligning to TRBD2. Germline lookup yields CDR1 LGHDT and CDR2 YNNKEL (reference sequence). There are 16 residues in the CDR3. Trimming took 0 bases from V and 4 from J; bases not matched to a gene: 4.